The 18 T cell receptor beta chains reported below all come from one sample, sequenced in a study. A single record per CDR3 protein comes from TCRdb applying MiXCR to the RT-PCR reads. The table shows hundreds of thousands of distinct CDR3 sequences, with 12% to 15% occurring only once. The sample taken for sequencing was memory CD4+ T cells from blood. The receptor set was obtained from a female donor in good health, serving as a healthy control.

This clonotype was counted ten times or more. The chain is built from TRBV12-3 or TRBV12-4 and TRBJ1-5; TRBD1 matches 7 bases. CDR3 length equals 15 residues. Trimming cost V 2 bases and J 6 bases; bases outside gene matches: 7. CDR3 residues: CASSLRQGGIQPQHF. In DNA, the CDR3 is TGTGCCAGCAGTTTACGACAGGGAGGTATTCAGCCCCAGCATTTT.

This clonotype has more than one count but fewer than ten. The gene calls are TRBV7-2 and TRBJ2-4; 10 bases map to TRBD1. The V gene end was trimmed by 5 bases and the J gene end by 9 bases; junction bases not matched to a gene: 16. This CDR3 spans 17 amino acids. Germline assignment: CDR1 SGHTA and CDR2 FQGNSA. The CDR3 reads CASSTRLTGGAGGIQYF. The CDR3 DNA follows: TGTGCCAGCAGCACCAGGTTGACAGGGGGCGCGGGAGGCATTCAGTACTTC.

This clonotype was seen ten or more times. The J gene is TRBJ2-2, the V gene TRBV12-3 or TRBV12-4, with 7 nucleotides matching TRBD1. The V and J ends lost 5 bases and 0 bases, in that order; junction bases with no gene match: 3. The CDR3 totals 15 residues. The CDR3 DNA is TGTGCCAGCAGTCCAGGGACAGCGAACACCGGGGAGCTGTTTTTT. Translation: CASSPGTANTGELFF.

The chain carries TRBV5-6 and TRBJ1-3; 9 positions agree with TRBD1. CDR1 SGHDT and CDR2 YYEEEE come from the germline V gene. V shed 3 bases and J 7 bases; nucleotides not matched to a gene: 5. The CDR3 has 14 residues. The CDR3 region is CASSSQGARNTIYF. In DNA, the CDR3 is TGTGCCAGCAGCTCACAGGGGGCGCGGAACACCATATATTTT.

This clonotype came up once. It is likely a read error: a sequence one base away is far more abundant. V usage is TRBV28 and J usage is TRBJ1-1; 7 nucleotides agree with TRBD1. V lost 3 bases, J lost 8 bases, and 3 bases stayed unmatched. Germline V gene sequence: CDR1 MDHEN, CDR2 SYDVKM. The CDR3 totals 12 residues. The CDR3: CASSFGDREAFF. CDR3 in DNA: TGTGCCAGCAGTTTCGGGGACAGAGAAGCTTTCTTT.

This clonotype has a handful of counts. The V call is TRBV7-9, the J call TRBJ2-1; D is unclear. The germline CDR1 and CDR2 sequences are SEHNR and FQNEAQ (reference sequence). Trimming shortened V by 5 bases and J by 0 bases, and 14 bases separated the two germline ends. The CDR3 sequence is 16 residues long. The CDR3, as DNA: TGTGCCAGCAGCCTGACTGCTTATGACTCCTACAATGAGCAGTTCTTC. As protein: CASSLTAYDSYNEQFF.

This clonotype turned up a few times. The chain employs TRBV7-2 and TRBJ2-1; 13 bases agree with TRBD2. CDR3 length: 13 residues. Germline-derived CDR1 and CDR2 are SGHTA and FQGNSA. V lost 11 bases, J lost 9 bases, and 7 bases stayed unmatched. The CDR3 protein is CAGGTSGVSEQFF. CDR3 bases: TGTGCCGGCGGGACTAGCGGGGTTTCTGAGCAGTTCTTC.

The chain carries TRBV7-8 and TRBJ1-1, with D hard to call. CDR3 length equals 13 residues. Trimming took off 5 bases at V and 2 bases at J, with 9 bases between the two ends. CDR1 and CDR2 (germline): SGHVS, FQNEAQ. CDR3 coding DNA: TGTGCCAGCAGCCTGAACATAAACACTGAAGCTTTCTTT. It codes for CASSLNINTEAFF.

This clonotype showed up just a few times. The chain combines TRBV4-1 with TRBJ2-2; D assignment may be TRBD1 or TRBD2 (5 bases each). V was shortened by 1 base and J by 4 bases, with 19 bases between the two germline ends. The CDR3 loop spans 18 amino acids. Germline CDR1 MGHRA, CDR2 YSYEKL. The CDR3 spells CASSQVGRFLSSTGELFF. The DNA for the CDR3 is TGCGCCAGCAGCCAAGTGGGACGATTTCTGAGTTCCACCGGGGAGCTGTTTTTT.

At least ten counts were recorded for this clonotype. The chain employs TRBV7-2 and TRBJ2-5; TRBD1 matches 10 bases. Germline trimming cut 3 bases from V and 5 bases from J; bases unmatched to any gene: 9. The length of the CDR3 is 16 residues. Germline values: CDR1 SGHTA, CDR2 FQGNSA. CDR3 protein: CASSFPRQGAGETQYF. Here the CDR3 DNA reads TGTGCCAGCAGCTTTCCTAGACAGGGGGCTGGGGAGACCCAGTACTTC. Using reference TRBV7-2 and TRBJ2-5 for the parts outside the CDR3, the full variable domain is GAGVSQSPSNKVTEKGKDVELRCDPISGHTALYWYRQSLGQGLEFLIYFQGNSAPDKSGLPSDRFSAERTGGSVSTLTIQRTQQEDSAVYLCASSFPRQGAGETQYFGPGTRLLVL.

The chain uses TRBV28 and TRBJ1-4, with unresolved D. CDR3 length: 14 residues. The V gene's germline CDR1 is MDHEN and CDR2 SYDVKM. Trimming removed 5 bases at V and 7 bases at J, with 14 bases between. The CDR3 sequence is CASSRSPLPEKLFF. The DNA for the CDR3 is TGTGCCAGCAGTCGCTCCCCACTCCCTGAAAAACTGTTTTTT.

The chain links TRBV5-1 to TRBJ2-5; 8 positions agree with TRBD1. Germline V gene sequence: CDR1 SGHRS, CDR2 YFSETQ. J gave up 4 bases and V 3 bases, and 5 bases lay outside the gene matches. The CDR3 has 14 amino acids. CDR3 sequence (DNA): TGCGCCAGCAGCTGGACAGGGTCGGGAGAGACCCAGTACTTC. Translation gives CASSWTGSGETQYF. The variable domain in full, with the rest retrieved from reference TRBV5-1 and TRBJ2-5, is KAGVTQTPRYLIKTRGQQVTLSCSPISGHRSVSWYQQTPGQGLQFLFEYFSETQRNKGNFPGRFSGRQFSNSRSEMNVSTLELGDSALYLCASSWTGSGETQYFGPGTRLLVL.

This clonotype was counted many times. The J gene is TRBJ1-3, the V gene TRBV7-2, with D possibly TRBD1 on 6 matching bases. The CDR3 is 15 amino acids. V was trimmed by 5 bases and J by 4 bases, leaving 15 bases between them. Germline V lookup: CDR1 SGHTA, CDR2 FQGNSA. As DNA, the CDR3 is TGTGCCAGCAGCCTAGGGCCGGGGGCGGGAAACACCATATATTTT. This codes for CASSLGPGAGNTIYF.

This clonotype appeared many times. Its ends do not fully match the called genes, so a read error is possible. V and J are TRBV5-1 and TRBJ1-1; 7 nucleotides match TRBD1. The CDR3 totals 14 residues. CDR1 is SGHRS, CDR2 YFSETQ, per germline. CDR3 coding DNA: TGTGCCAGCTCTCCAGACAGGGTGAACACTGAAGCTTTCTTT. This translates into CASSPDRVNTEAFF.

About this clonotype itself: Sequence at one end of the junction differs from germline and may be a read error. The gene calls are TRBV18 and TRBJ1-1; D is unclear. The CDR3 covers 14 residues. CDR1 and CDR2 (germline): KGHSH, LQKENI. The CDR3 sequence: CATSPDLWNTEAFF. The DNA of the CDR3 is TGTGCCACCTCACCCGATCTGTGGAACACTGAAGCTTTCTTT.

This clonotype was detected a few times. CDR3 protein: CSDGTGGREQYF. CDR3 sequence (DNA): TGCAGTGATGGGACAGGGGGCCGGGAGCAGTACTTC. The chain links TRBV20-1 to TRBJ2-7, with TRBD1 matching over 12 bases. Germline V gene sequence: CDR1 DFQATT, CDR2 SNEGSKA (reference sequence). With 7 bases clipped from V and 7 bases from J, the junction kept 5 bases outside the gene matches. This CDR3 region has 12 residues.

The table lists this clonotype with many counts. CDR3 sequence (DNA): TGCGCCAGCAGCCAATTTGATACGGGAAAGAACACTGAAGCTTTCTTT. This gives the protein CASSQFDTGKNTEAFF. This rearrangement joins TRBV4-1 to TRBJ1-1, with D hard to call. Germline-derived CDR1 and CDR2 are MGHRA and YSYEKL. V was pared by 2 bases and J by 1 base, with 14 bases between. The CDR3 length is 16 residues.

This clonotype was seen ten or more times. This chain connects TRBV7-9 to TRBJ1-2, with D uncertain. Germline CDR1 SEHNR, CDR2 FQNEAQ (reference sequence). V lost 1 base, J lost 6 bases, and 6 bases lay in between. This CDR3 region has 12 residues. The CDR3 nucleotides are TGTGCCAGCAGCTTAGGTTCGCATGGCTACACCTTC. It specifies CASSLGSHGYTF.